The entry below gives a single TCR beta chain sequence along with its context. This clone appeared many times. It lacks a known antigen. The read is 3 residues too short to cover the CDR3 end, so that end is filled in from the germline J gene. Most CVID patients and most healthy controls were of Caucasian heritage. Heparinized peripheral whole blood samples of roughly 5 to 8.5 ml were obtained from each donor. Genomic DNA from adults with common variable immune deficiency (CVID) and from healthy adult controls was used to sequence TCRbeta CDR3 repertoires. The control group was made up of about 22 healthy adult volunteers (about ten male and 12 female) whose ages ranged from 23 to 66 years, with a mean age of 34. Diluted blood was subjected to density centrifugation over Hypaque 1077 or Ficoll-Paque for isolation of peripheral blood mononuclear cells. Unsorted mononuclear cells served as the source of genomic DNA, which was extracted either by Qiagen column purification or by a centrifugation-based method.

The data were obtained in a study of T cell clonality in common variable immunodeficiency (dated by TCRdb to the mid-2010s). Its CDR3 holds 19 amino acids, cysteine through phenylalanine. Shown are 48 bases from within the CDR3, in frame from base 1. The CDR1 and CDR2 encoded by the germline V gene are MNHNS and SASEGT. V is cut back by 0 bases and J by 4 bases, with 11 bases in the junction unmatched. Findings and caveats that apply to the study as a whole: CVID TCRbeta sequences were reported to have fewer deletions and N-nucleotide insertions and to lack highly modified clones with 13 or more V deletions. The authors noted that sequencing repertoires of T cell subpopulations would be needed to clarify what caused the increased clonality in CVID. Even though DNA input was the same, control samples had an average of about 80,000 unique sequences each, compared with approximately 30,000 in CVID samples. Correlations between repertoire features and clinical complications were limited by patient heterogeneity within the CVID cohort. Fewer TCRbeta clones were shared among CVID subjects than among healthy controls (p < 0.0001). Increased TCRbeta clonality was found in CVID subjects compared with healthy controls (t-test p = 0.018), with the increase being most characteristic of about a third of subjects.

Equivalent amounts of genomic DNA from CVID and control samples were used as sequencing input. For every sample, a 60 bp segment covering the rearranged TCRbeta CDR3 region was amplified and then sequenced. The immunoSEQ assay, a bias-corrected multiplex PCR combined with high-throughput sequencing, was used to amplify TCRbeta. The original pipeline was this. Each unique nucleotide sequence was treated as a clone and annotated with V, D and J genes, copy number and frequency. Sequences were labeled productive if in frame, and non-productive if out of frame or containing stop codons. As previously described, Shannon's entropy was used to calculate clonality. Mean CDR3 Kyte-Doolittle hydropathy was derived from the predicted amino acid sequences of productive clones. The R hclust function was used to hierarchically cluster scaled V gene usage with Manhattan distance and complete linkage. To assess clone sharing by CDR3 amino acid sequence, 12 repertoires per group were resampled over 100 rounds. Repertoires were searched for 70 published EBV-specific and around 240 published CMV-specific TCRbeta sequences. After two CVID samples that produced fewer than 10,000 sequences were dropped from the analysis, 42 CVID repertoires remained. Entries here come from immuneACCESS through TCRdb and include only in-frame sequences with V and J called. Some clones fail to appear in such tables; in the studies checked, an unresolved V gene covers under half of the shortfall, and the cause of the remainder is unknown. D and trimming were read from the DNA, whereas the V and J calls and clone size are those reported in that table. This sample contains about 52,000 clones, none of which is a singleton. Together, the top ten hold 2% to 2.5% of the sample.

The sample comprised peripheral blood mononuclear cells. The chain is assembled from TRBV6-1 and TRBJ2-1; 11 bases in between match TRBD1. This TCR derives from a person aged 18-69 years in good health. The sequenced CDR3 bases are TGTGCCAGCAGTGAAGCCCGAACCGCCGGGACAGGGGGATACAATGAG. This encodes CASSEARTAGTGGYNE. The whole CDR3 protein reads CASSEARTAGTGGYNEQFF.